What follows are 19 T cell receptor beta chains derived from one specimen sequenced in a study of cytomegalovirus exposure and HLA in healthy donors. The primer mix had 60 Vbeta and 13 Jbeta primers. The table came from immunoSEQ multiplex PCR; TCRdb's copy has only in-frame clones and leaves some out. The sample yields about 120,000 clones, around four fifths seen once. Sequenced input: PBMCs. The receptors here all came from a human donor in good health.

The rearrangement joins TRBV4-1 to TRBJ1-5, with TRBD1 matching 10 bases. CDR1 and CDR2 from the germline V gene are MGHRA and YSYEKL. The V segment lost 3 bases and the J segment 7 bases; nucleotides outside the gene matches: 12. The CDR3 covers 17 residues. The CDR3 spells CASSQTPGTGVVQPQHF. Written as DNA, the CDR3 is TGCGCCAGCAGCCAGACTCCCGGGACAGGGGTAGTCCAGCCCCAGCATTTT.

V usage is TRBV27 and J usage is TRBJ1-5; D ambiguous. This CDR3 is built from 12 residues. The V end lost 4 bases, the J end lost 7 bases, and 8 bases lay between the germline ends. Germline CDR1 reads MNHEY; CDR2 reads SMNVEV (reference sequence). The CDR3 DNA is TGTGCCAGCAGTTCCGGCGGGCAGCCCCAGCATTTT. This sequence encodes CASSSGGQPQHF.

DNA for the CDR3: TGTGCCAGCAGTGTAAACAGGGGATGGGGCACTGAAGCTTTCTTT. The encoded protein is CASSVNRGWGTEAFF. The V gene is TRBV6-1, the J gene TRBJ1-1, with 7 bases identical to TRBD1. Per the germline V gene, CDR1 is MNHNS and CDR2 is SASEGT. J gave up 4 bases and V 4 bases, and 9 bases lay outside the gene matches. The CDR3 has 15 amino acids.

The rearrangement joins TRBV5-8 to TRBJ1-3; 8 positions agree with TRBD1. Per germline, CDR1 SGHTS and CDR2 YDEGEE. J was trimmed by 4 bases and V by 0 bases; bases with no gene match: 3. The CDR3 is 15 residues long. CDR3 bases: TGTGCCAGCAGCTTGGGCGGGACAGGCGGAAACACCATATATTTT. Translation: CASSLGGTGGNTIYF.

As concerns this clone: Sequence at one end of the junction differs from germline and may be a read error. This chain joins TRBV4-1 and TRBJ2-1; 11 nucleotides align to TRBD2. The CDR3 runs 16 residues. The germline gives CDR1 MGHRA, CDR2 YSYEKL. The CDR3 sequence: CASSLIAGGKANEQFF. CDR3 DNA sequence: TGTGCCAGCAGCCTAATAGCGGGGGGGAAAGCCAATGAGCAGTTCTTC.

This chain joins TRBV4-1 and TRBJ2-3, with D maybe TRBD2 (5 bases). This CDR3 spans 14 amino acids. Per germline, CDR1 MGHRA and CDR2 YSYEKL. Trimming took off 1 base at V and 6 bases at J, with 11 bases between the two ends. The CDR3 coding sequence is TGCGCCAGCAGCCAAGGGGGAGTTAGGGATACGCAGTATTTT. Amino acids: CASSQGGVRDTQYF.

The gene calls are TRBV27 and TRBJ2-1; TRBD2 agrees at 8 bases. V dropped 9 bases and J dropped 4; count of bases not matched to a gene: 5. The V gene's germline CDR1 is MNHEY and CDR2 SMNVEV (reference sequence). The CDR3 is made up of 13 amino acids. In nucleotides, the CDR3 is TGTGCCAGTGGGCGGGGGGTATACAATGAGCAGTTCTTC. Translation gives CASGRGVYNEQFF.

The chain links TRBV13 to TRBJ1-1; tentatively, D is TRBD1 (6 bases). The germline gives CDR1 PRHDT, CDR2 FYEKMQ (reference sequence). Trimming pared 6 bases from V and 3 bases from J, leaving 14 bases between. This CDR3 has 14 residues. CDR3 sequence reads: CASRGNRVDTEAFF. CDR3 DNA: TGTGCCAGCAGGGGAAACAGGGTTGACACTGAAGCTTTCTTT.

The chain couples TRBV19 to TRBJ2-3; maybe TRBD2 (6 bases). Trimming removed 7 bases at V and 5 bases at J, with 13 bases between. CDR3 size: 13 residues. The germline V gene encodes CDR1 LNHDA and CDR2 SQIVND (reference sequence). CDR3 DNA sequence: TGTGCCAGTACCGCGGGGATCAAAGATACGCAGTATTTT. As protein: CASTAGIKDTQYF.

Comment on this clone: An end of the junction does not agree with germline; a read error may underlie this. Additional DNA sequences in this sample encode the identical CDR3. The chain carries TRBV19 and TRBJ1-5; perhaps TRBD1 as D (5 bases). Per the germline V gene, CDR1 is LNHDA and CDR2 is SQIVND (reference sequence). The CDR3 sequence is 15 residues long. CDR3 in DNA: TGTGCCAGTATTGAAGGGGATCGGAGCAATCAGCCCCAGCACTTT. It specifies CASIEGDRSNQPQHF. The variable domain in full, with the rest retrieved from reference TRBV19 and TRBJ1-5, is DGGITQSPKYLFRKEGQNVTLSCEQNLNHDAMYWYRQDPGQGLRLIYYSQIVNDFQKGDIAEGYSVSREKKESFPLTVTSAQKNPTAFYLCASIEGDRSNQPQHFGDGTRLSIL.

This chain uses TRBV5-1 with TRBJ2-7; 10 bases are shared with TRBD1. The V and J ends lost 4 bases and 6 bases, in that order; junction bases with no gene match: 4. Germline lookup yields CDR1 SGHRS and CDR2 YFSETQ. CDR3 length: 13 amino acids. CDR3 nucleotides: TGCGCCAGCAGCATGGGACAGGGGACCGAGCAGTACTTC. It is translated as CASSMGQGTEQYF.

This clone was seen more than once but under ten times. The gene calls are TRBV18 and TRBJ1-2; tentatively, D is TRBD1 (5 bases). CDR3 length: 14 amino acids. CDR1 is KGHSH, CDR2 LQKENI, per germline. The V end lost 3 bases, the J end lost 0 bases, and 8 bases lay between the germline ends. This chain's CDR3 is CASSPGGANYGYTF. The CDR3 coding sequence is TGTGCCAGCTCACCGGGGGGAGCTAACTATGGCTACACCTTC.

The chain is built from TRBV2 and TRBJ1-1; TRBD1 agrees at 7 bases. This CDR3 has 15 amino acids. Losses at the gene ends were 4 bases for V and 1 base for J; bases not matched to a gene: 6. Germline V gives CDR1 SNHLY, CDR2 FYNNEI. The CDR3 DNA is TGTGCCAGCAGTGCAGGGGGACTGACGAACACTGAAGCTTTCTTT. Its translation: CASSAGGLTNTEAFF.

This clone has just one count. The rearrangement links TRBV27 to TRBJ2-5; the match to TRBD1 covers 9 bases. The CDR3 is made up of 16 amino acids. CDR1 MNHEY and CDR2 SMNVEV come from the germline V gene (reference sequence). Unmatched junction bases numbered 15, after V lost 7 bases and J lost 6 bases. CDR3 in amino acids: CASTTGGTGTIQTQYF. The CDR3 coding sequence is TGTGCCAGCACCACGGGCGGGACAGGGACCATCCAGACCCAGTACTTC.

The count of this clone is one. V usage is TRBV25-1 and J usage is TRBJ2-7, with D perhaps TRBD2 (6 bases). Germline V lookup: CDR1 MGHDK, CDR2 SYGVNS. The length of the CDR3 is 16 residues. The ends were cut back, 3 bases at V and 1 base at J, with 16 bases in the middle. DNA of the CDR3: TGTGCCAGCAGTGATTTAGACACTGGGGGGTCCTACGAGCAGTACTTC. It specifies CASSDLDTGGSYEQYF.

This chain joins TRBV29-1 and TRBJ2-6; 9 bases agree with TRBD2. The CDR3 length is 17 residues. Germline CDR1 reads SQVTM; CDR2 reads ANQGSEA. V trimming: 3 bases; J trimming: 4 bases; junction bases outside the gene matches: 10. The CDR3 bases are TGCAGCGTTGAGGGCGGGGGGGGCTCTGCGGGGGCCAACGTCCTGACTTTC. Residues: CSVEGGGGSAGANVLTF.

This chain uses TRBV7-9 with TRBJ2-3; D perhaps matches TRBD2 (6 bases). V lost 4 bases and J lost 5, with 7 bases in between. The CDR3 extends over 12 amino acids. CDR1 is SEHNR and CDR2 is FQNEAQ in the germline V gene (reference sequence). The CDR3 sequence: CASSWGEDTQYF. CDR3 DNA sequence: TGTGCCAGCAGCTGGGGGGAAGATACGCAGTATTTT. Filled out from reference TRBV7-9 and TRBJ2-3, the complete variable domain reads DTGVSQNPRHKITKRGQNVTFRCDPISEHNRLYWYRQTLGQGPEFLTYFQNEAQLEKSRLLSDRFSAERPKGSFSTLEIQRTEQGDSAMYLCASSWGEDTQYFGPGTRLTVL.

CDR3 loop: CASSRGLADNEQFF. CDR3 in DNA: TGTGCCAGCAGCAGGGGACTAGCGGACAATGAGCAGTTCTTC. The V gene is TRBV5-4, the J gene TRBJ2-1; 11 bases match TRBD2. Germline V gene lookup returns CDR1 SGHNT and CDR2 YYREEE (reference sequence). CDR3 length equals 14 residues. Unmatched junction bases numbered 2, after V lost 4 bases and J lost 5 bases.

This chain connects TRBV6-1 to TRBJ2-3; a weak D match, TRBD1 (5 bases). The CDR3 is made up of 13 amino acids. Germline assignment: CDR1 MNHNS and CDR2 SASEGT. V lost 5 bases and J 3 bases, leaving 9 bases between the germline ends. The CDR3 sequence: CASSPKGTDTQYF. Here the CDR3 DNA reads TGTGCCAGCAGTCCCAAGGGGACAGATACGCAGTATTTT.